A selection of T cell receptor beta chains follows, all from one sample in a study of blood T cell repertoires in COVID-19. The data were produced by immunoSEQ multiplex PCR, yet TCRdb's version contains in-frame clones alone and is incomplete. The sample lists tens of thousands of clones, approximately 82% occurring once. The source material was peripheral blood. Receptors were obtained from a human donor in a cohort sampled during active COVID-19. The CDR3 runs from the conserved cysteine through the conserved F or W. Each record gives: clone size, V gene, J gene, D gene, CDR3 DNA, CDR3 protein. A D gene is named only where the DNA matches it firmly. Not all rows give a size; the values are once, few, many and, for expanded clones, a class.

clone size: few
V gene: TRBV24-1
J gene: TRBJ2-1
D gene: TRBD2
CDR3 DNA: TGTGCCACCAGTGACCCTAGCGGGAGAGGTTACAATGAGCAGTTCTTC
CDR3 protein: CATSDPSGRGYNEQFF

clone size: .
V gene: TRBV6-5
J gene: TRBJ2-7
D gene: TRBD1
CDR3 DNA: TGTGCCAGCAGCCTCTTAGTGGGACAGGGTGGCGAGCAGTACTTC
CDR3 protein: CASSLLVGQGGEQYF

clone size: .
V gene: TRBV30
J gene: TRBJ1-1
D gene: .
CDR3 DNA: TGTGCCTGGAGAAGGGGGAACACTGAAGCTTTCTTT
CDR3 protein: CAWRRGNTEAFF

clone size: .
V gene: TRBV6-2/TRBV6-3
J gene: TRBJ2-2
D gene: TRBD1
CDR3 DNA: TGTGCCAGCAGCCCGGACAGGGGAGACACCGGGGAGCTGTTTTTT
CDR3 protein: CASSPDRGDTGELFF

clone size: once
V gene: TRBV4-1
J gene: TRBJ1-4
D gene: .
CDR3 DNA: TGCGCCAGCAGCCAAGACAAGGATACTGGAGCAACTAATGAAAAACTGTTTTTT
CDR3 protein: CASSQDKDTGATNEKLFF

clone size: .
V gene: TRBV4-2
J gene: TRBJ2-1
D gene: .
CDR3 DNA: TGTGCCAGCAGCCAAGCCCCCCTCGGGGACAATGAGCAGTTCTTC
CDR3 protein: CASSQAPLGDNEQFF

clone size: few
V gene: TRBV5-1
J gene: TRBJ2-2
D gene: .
CDR3 DNA: TGCGCCAGCAGCCCGACACAGAACACCGGGGAGCTGTTTTTT
CDR3 protein: CASSPTQNTGELFF

clone size: .
V gene: TRBV11-2
J gene: TRBJ1-3
D gene: TRBD1
CDR3 DNA: TGTGCCAGCAGCTCCGTGACAGGGGGAAACACCATATATTTT
CDR3 protein: CASSSVTGGNTIYF

clone size: once
V gene: TRBV12-3/TRBV12-4
J gene: TRBJ2-2
D gene: .
CDR3 DNA: TGTGCCAGCAGAGGACTTGGGGCCGGGGAGCTGTTTTTT
CDR3 protein: CASRGLGAGELFF

clone size: .
V gene: TRBV6-5
J gene: TRBJ1-1
D gene: .
CDR3 DNA: TGTGCCAGCAGTCCCCTGACTCCGAGGGACACTGAAGCTTTCTTT
CDR3 protein: CASSPLTPRDTEAFF

clone size: .
V gene: TRBV5-1
J gene: TRBJ1-5
D gene: .
CDR3 DNA: TGCGCCAGCAGCTTGGATGGGAGCAGTAGAAGGCCCCAGCATTTT
CDR3 protein: CASSLDGSSRRPQHF

clone size: .
V gene: TRBV4-3
J gene: TRBJ2-3
D gene: .
CDR3 DNA: TGCGCCAGCAGCCAAGATACGGGGGATACGCAGTATTTT
CDR3 protein: CASSQDTGDTQYF

clone size: .
V gene: TRBV20-1
J gene: TRBJ2-3
D gene: TRBD2
CDR3 DNA: TGCAGGGGGTTAGCGGGGGATACGCAGTATTTT
CDR3 protein: CRGLAGDTQYF

clone size: .
V gene: TRBV4-1
J gene: TRBJ1-1
D gene: .
CDR3 DNA: TGCGCCAGCAGCCTACTATCTTCTGGTGGCACTGAAGCTTTCTTT
CDR3 protein: CASSLLSSGGTEAFF

clone size: once
V gene: TRBV9
J gene: TRBJ2-7
D gene: TRBD2
CDR3 DNA: TGTGCCAGCAGCGTAGGGGGGGGAGAGTTCTACGAGCAGTACTTC
CDR3 protein: CASSVGGGEFYEQYF

clone size: .
V gene: TRBV7-9
J gene: TRBJ2-3
D gene: TRBD2
CDR3 DNA: TGTGCCAGCAGCTTAGGACTAGCGGGGGCCCGCACAGATACGCAGTATTTT
CDR3 protein: CASSLGLAGARTDTQYF

clone size: .
V gene: TRBV6-5
J gene: TRBJ2-7
D gene: .
CDR3 DNA: TGTGCCAGCAGAAAAGACAGTCTCACGGCCTACGAGCAGTACTTC
CDR3 protein: CASRKDSLTAYEQYF

clone size: .
V gene: TRBV3-1/TRBV3-2
J gene: TRBJ2-7
D gene: TRBD1
CDR3 DNA: TGTGCCAGCAGCCGATGGACAGGGGGGCTTTCCTCCTACGAGCAGTACTTC
CDR3 protein: CASSRWTGGLSSYEQYF

clone size: .
V gene: TRBV5-1
J gene: TRBJ2-7
D gene: .
CDR3 DNA: TGCGCCAGCAGCTCAGTAGTGGGCGTCCTAAACCGGGGCGAGCAGTACTTC
CDR3 protein: CASSSVVGVLNRGEQYF

clone size: few
V gene: TRBV29-1
J gene: TRBJ2-2
D gene: TRBD1
CDR3 DNA: TGCAGCGTTGCCAGGGGGCTCACCGGGGAGCTGTTTTTT
CDR3 protein: CSVARGLTGELFF

clone size: .
V gene: TRBV5-1
J gene: TRBJ2-2
D gene: .
CDR3 DNA: TGCGCCAGCAGCTTGGAAGGGGCCGGGGAGCTGTTTTTT
CDR3 protein: CASSLEGAGELFF

clone size: .
V gene: TRBV5-1
J gene: TRBJ2-5
D gene: TRBD2
CDR3 DNA: TGCGCCAGCAGCCTACTAGCGGGGGCGCAAGAGACCCAGTACTTC
CDR3 protein: CASSLLAGAQETQYF

clone size: .
V gene: TRBV5-1
J gene: TRBJ2-7
D gene: TRBD2
CDR3 DNA: TGCGCCAGCAGCTTCGGACTAGCGGGAGGAACCTACGAGCAGTACTTC
CDR3 protein: CASSFGLAGGTYEQYF

clone size: .
V gene: TRBV14
J gene: TRBJ1-5
D gene: TRBD1
CDR3 DNA: TGTGCCAGCAGCCAGGACAGGTATCAGCCCCAGCATTTT
CDR3 protein: CASSQDRYQPQHF

clone size: few
V gene: TRBV10-3
J gene: TRBJ2-4
D gene: .
CDR3 DNA: TGTGCCATCAGTGAGTCCATGCGCGAAAACATTCAGTACTTC
CDR3 protein: CAISESMRENIQYF

clone size: .
V gene: TRBV24-1
J gene: TRBJ2-2
D gene: TRBD2
CDR3 DNA: TGTGCCACCAGTGGGAGTCTAGCGGGAGTCACCGGGGAGCTGTTTTTT
CDR3 protein: CATSGSLAGVTGELFF

clone size: few
V gene: TRBV5-5
J gene: TRBJ2-7
D gene: .
CDR3 DNA: TGTGCCAGCAGCTTGGCAGGACAAGTTGAGCAGTACTTC
CDR3 protein: CASSLAGQVEQYF

clone size: .
V gene: TRBV4-1
J gene: TRBJ2-6
D gene: TRBD1
CDR3 DNA: TGCGCCAGCAGCCGGGGACAGGCTTCCTCTGGGGCCAACGTCCTGACTTTC
CDR3 protein: CASSRGQASSGANVLTF

clone size: few
V gene: TRBV3-1/TRBV3-2
J gene: TRBJ1-5
D gene: .
CDR3 DNA: TGTGCCAGCAGTCACAACTACGACAGGTTGGGAAATCAGCCCCAGCATTTT
CDR3 protein: CASSHNYDRLGNQPQHF

clone size: .
V gene: TRBV6-5
J gene: TRBJ1-2
D gene: TRBD1
CDR3 DNA: TGTGCCAGCAGTTACTCAGGGGGCGGCTATGGCTACACCTTC
CDR3 protein: CASSYSGGGYGYTF

clone size: .
V gene: TRBV15
J gene: TRBJ2-7
D gene: TRBD1
CDR3 DNA: TGTGCCACCAGCAGAGATTCCGGACAGGGGGCTATTGGGGAGCAGTACTTC
CDR3 protein: CATSRDSGQGAIGEQYF

clone size: .
V gene: TRBV27
J gene: TRBJ1-5
D gene: .
CDR3 DNA: TGTGCCAGCAGTTTCCTCGGACAGAGCAATCAGCCCCAGCATTTT
CDR3 protein: CASSFLGQSNQPQHF

clone size: .
V gene: TRBV2
J gene: TRBJ2-5
D gene: .
CDR3 DNA: TGTGCCAGCAGTGGCGGTCTAGTTGGAGAGACCCAGTACTTC
CDR3 protein: CASSGGLVGETQYF

clone size: .
V gene: TRBV28
J gene: TRBJ2-3
D gene: TRBD2
CDR3 DNA: TGTGCCAGCAGTCCCGCCGGGGCTAGCGGGTGGCGAGATACGCAGTATTTT
CDR3 protein: CASSPAGASGWRDTQYF

clone size: .
V gene: TRBV18
J gene: TRBJ2-3
D gene: .
CDR3 DNA: TGTGCCAGCTCCCCGATGGCTAGTAGCACAGATACGCAGTATTTT
CDR3 protein: CASSPMASSTDTQYF

clone size: few
V gene: TRBV7-2
J gene: TRBJ2-1
D gene: TRBD2
CDR3 DNA: TGTGCCAGCAGCCCCCAGCCCGGGGGGGCTTCATATGAGCAGTTCTTC
CDR3 protein: CASSPQPGGASYEQFF

clone size: once
V gene: TRBV2
J gene: TRBJ2-4
D gene: .
CDR3 DNA: TGTGCCAGCAGTGAACTAGCTTATCAGTACTTC
CDR3 protein: CASSELAYQYF

clone size: .
V gene: TRBV10-3
J gene: TRBJ2-5
D gene: TRBD2
CDR3 DNA: TGTGCCATCAGGACTAGCGGACAAGAGACCCAGTACTTC
CDR3 protein: CAIRTSGQETQYF

clone size: .
V gene: TRBV27
J gene: TRBJ2-7
D gene: TRBD1
CDR3 DNA: TGTGCCAGCAGAAAGCACGGACAGGGGGCTTACGAGCAGTACTTC
CDR3 protein: CASRKHGQGAYEQYF

clone size: .
V gene: TRBV7-2
J gene: TRBJ2-7
D gene: TRBD1
CDR3 DNA: TGTGCCAGCAGCCCCGGGACAGGGGCCCCCTACGAGCAGTACTTC
CDR3 protein: CASSPGTGAPYEQYF

clone size: .
V gene: TRBV18
J gene: TRBJ2-3
D gene: .
CDR3 DNA: TGTGCCAGCTCCCCCTCGGGCACAGATACGCAGTATTTT
CDR3 protein: CASSPSGTDTQYF

clone size: .
V gene: TRBV14
J gene: TRBJ1-6
D gene: .
CDR3 DNA: TGTGCCAGCAGCCAAGTGGGGGCTGAGAATTCACCCCTCCACTTT
CDR3 protein: CASSQVGAENSPLHF

clone size: few
V gene: TRBV6-1
J gene: TRBJ2-3
D gene: TRBD2
CDR3 DNA: TGTGCCAGCAGTGAAGGCGGACTAGCGGGGGTCACAGATACGCAGTATTTT
CDR3 protein: CASSEGGLAGVTDTQYF

clone size: .
V gene: TRBV12-3/TRBV12-4
J gene: TRBJ1-1
D gene: .
CDR3 DNA: TGTGCCAGCAGTCCCGGCAGGGCAGTAGCTTTCTTT
CDR3 protein: CASSPGRAVAFF

clone size: .
V gene: TRBV10-3
J gene: TRBJ2-7
D gene: .
CDR3 DNA: TGTGCCATCAGTGAGGGCGGGGGCCGATACGAGCAGTACTTC
CDR3 protein: CAISEGGGRYEQYF

clone size: .
V gene: TRBV11-2
J gene: TRBJ1-3
D gene: .
CDR3 DNA: TGTGCCAGCAGCGCAACCTTATGGGAGGCAGCAGGAAACACCATATATTTT
CDR3 protein: CASSATLWEAAGNTIYF

clone size: .
V gene: TRBV5-1
J gene: TRBJ1-1
D gene: .
CDR3 DNA: TGCGCCAGCAGCTCGACGACAGATATGAACACTGAAGCTTTCTTT
CDR3 protein: CASSSTTDMNTEAFF

clone size: .
V gene: TRBV15
J gene: TRBJ2-1
D gene: TRBD1
CDR3 DNA: TGTGCCACCAGCTCTAAGACAGGGGTAGCCTACAATGAGCAGTTCTTC
CDR3 protein: CATSSKTGVAYNEQFF

clone size: .
V gene: TRBV6-5
J gene: TRBJ1-4
D gene: TRBD1
CDR3 DNA: TGTGCCAGCAAACCGGGACAGGGTAATGAAAAACTGTTTTTT
CDR3 protein: CASKPGQGNEKLFF

clone size: .
V gene: TRBV5-1
J gene: TRBJ1-4
D gene: TRBD1
CDR3 DNA: TGCGCCAGCAGCTTGGGGGGGACAGTTGAAAAACTGTTTTTT
CDR3 protein: CASSLGGTVEKLFF

clone size: .
V gene: TRBV6-5
J gene: TRBJ1-4
D gene: .
CDR3 DNA: TGTGCCAGCAGTTATCAAGCAGGGAAAACTAATGAAAAACTGTTTTTT
CDR3 protein: CASSYQAGKTNEKLFF

clone size: .
V gene: TRBV11-2
J gene: TRBJ2-7
D gene: .
CDR3 DNA: TGTGCCAGCAGCTTTTCCGACAAGTACGAGCAGTACTTC
CDR3 protein: CASSFSDKYEQYF